This T cell receptor beta chain comes out of a study of CD8 T cells in ankylosing spondylitis. Study-level points and caveats: A TCR beta motif of several highly homologous variants seemed to mark ankylosing spondylitis blood. Several of the motif variants were reported before in synovial fluid and blood from reactive arthritis. Peripheral blood samples showed relatively rare disease-linked clones, and these clones were CD8+.

In the case of this clonotype: Its antigen is currently unknown.

TCRdb processed the 5' RACE reads anew with MiXCR; each CDR3 protein has one entry. The sample records some 270,000 distinct CDR3 sequences, over 15% being singletons. V was cut by 1 base and J by 7 bases, with 13 bases left in between. The CDR3 is made up of 15 amino acids. Germline V CDR1 and CDR2: MGHRA, YSYEKL. The genes are TRBV4-1 and TRBJ2-2; a weak D match, TRBD1 (5 bases). Sequencing was performed on blood, either unsorted or a sorted T cell fraction (not recorded which). The receptor was derived from a male donor with ankylosing spondylitis or in good health (not recorded which). The CDR3, as DNA: TGCGCCAGCAGCCAAGCTTACCAGGGTTACGGGGAGCTGTTTTTT. The encoded protein is CASSQAYQGYGELFF.